The 16 T cell receptor beta chains in this list originate from one sample, sequenced in a study of response to subunit inactivated influenza vaccine. TCRdb used MiXCR to reprocess the RT-PCR reads, holding one entry per CDR3 protein. The profile covers under 950,000 distinct CDR3 sequences, with 20% to 25% appearing a single time and about 9.4% taken by the ten largest. Material: PBMCs from blood, obtained 5 to 6 days after vaccination. The source of these receptors is a man aged 50 to 59 who received an inactivated influenza vaccine.

This clonotype was observed a handful of times. The chain couples TRBV7-9 to TRBJ2-7, with 8 bases identical to TRBD2. The CDR3 has 15 amino acids. CDR1 is SEHNR, CDR2 FQNEAQ, per germline (reference sequence). V shed 5 bases, J shed 7 bases, and the junction held 13 bases outside the gene matches. DNA for the CDR3: TGTGCCAGCAGCCTACTAGCCGGGACGGGAGGGGAGCAGTACTTC. Its protein product is CASSLLAGTGGEQYF. The full variable domain, rest sourced from reference TRBV7-9 and TRBJ2-7, is DTGVSQNPRHKITKRGQNVTFRCDPISEHNRLYWYRQTLGQGPEFLTYFQNEAQLEKSRLLSDRFSAERPKGSFSTLEIQRTEQGDSAMYLCASSLLAGTGGEQYFGPGTRLTVT.

The V call is TRBV28, the J call TRBJ1-3; no definite D call. Germline CDR1 MDHEN, CDR2 SYDVKM. This CDR3 is built from 12 residues. V lost 5 bases to trimming and J lost 14 bases, with 16 bases between them. The CDR3 region has the DNA TGTGCCAGCAGTGTAGGACTGAGTCTGCTATATTTT. Translation gives CASSVGLSLLYF.

This clonotype was detected a few times. V usage is TRBV9 and J usage is TRBJ2-7, with 14 bases lining up with TRBD2. The CDR3 totals 15 residues. Germline values: CDR1 SGDLS, CDR2 YYNGEE. V was clipped by 4 bases and J by 6 bases; unmatched bases: 6. The CDR3 DNA follows: TGTGCCAGCAGCCCGGGGACTAGCGGGGGTCGCGAGCAGTACTTC. Its protein is CASSPGTSGGREQYF.

This clonotype was picked up a small number of times. The chain recombines TRBV7-2 with TRBJ2-2; 7 bases align to TRBD2. Germline V gene data show CDR1 as SGHTA and CDR2 as FQGNSA. The J segment lost 3 bases and the V segment lost 4 bases, leaving 5 bases of the junction unmatched. The CDR3 is made up of 15 amino acids. The CDR3 protein is CASSSAAGDTGELFF. The DNA for the CDR3 is TGTGCCAGCAGCTCGGCGGCGGGGGACACCGGGGAGCTGTTTTTT.

This clonotype was detected only a few times. V and J are TRBV30 and TRBJ1-6, with a tentative D call TRBD1 (5 bases). V lost 0 bases and J lost 14, with 17 bases in between. Per the germline V gene, CDR1 is GTSNPN and CDR2 is SVGIG (reference sequence). The CDR3 is 14 residues long. In DNA, the CDR3 is TGTGCCTGGAGTGTAGGCCAGGGCGGCACCTCCCTCCACTTT. Encoded protein: CAWSVGQGGTSLHF.

In its sample, this clonotype was seen a few times. V and J are TRBV20-1 and TRBJ2-1; 10 nucleotides match TRBD1. V trimming: 5 bases; J trimming: 6 bases; junction bases outside the gene matches: 16. The CDR3 consists of 17 residues. Per germline, CDR1 DFQATT and CDR2 SNEGSKA (reference sequence). CDR3: CSAGGPRDRGIGNEQFF. The CDR3 DNA reads TGCAGTGCTGGAGGACCCCGGGACAGGGGAATTGGCAATGAGCAGTTCTTC.

This sequence joins TRBV20-1 and TRBJ2-3; D is possibly TRBD2 (6 bases). CDR3 length equals 17 residues. Germline CDR1 and CDR2: DFQATT and SNEGSKA (reference sequence). V shed 1 base and J shed 0 bases, with 17 bases lying between them. The CDR3 is CSARGFSGRTSTDTQYF. The CDR3 DNA sequence: TGCAGTGCTAGAGGGTTTAGCGGCCGAACTAGCACAGATACGCAGTATTTT.

The chain has TRBV4-1 and TRBJ2-3; tentatively, D is TRBD2 (5 bases). Germline V gives CDR1 MGHRA, CDR2 YSYEKL. Between the trimmed V and J ends, which lost 1 base and 3 bases, there was a span of 8 bases. This CDR3 comprises 14 residues. CDR3 region: CASSQVPGTDTQYF. The CDR3 nucleotides are TGCGCCAGCAGCCAAGTTCCGGGGACAGATACGCAGTATTTT.

This clonotype was counted once. The rearrangement uses TRBV6-2 or TRBV6-3 and TRBJ2-7; 10 bases align to TRBD1. The CDR3 sequence is 15 residues long. V lost 7 bases and J lost 3; bases outside the gene matches: 9. Germline loops: CDR1 MNHEY, CDR2 SVGEGT. CDR3 protein: CASTYRGQGNYEQYF. CDR3 DNA sequence: TGTGCCAGCACCTACCGGGGACAGGGGAACTACGAGCAGTACTTC.

The table lists this clonotype with a few counts. V is TRBV6-2 or TRBV6-3 and J is TRBJ2-7, with D possibly called TRBD1 or TRBD2 (5 bases each). This CDR3 comprises 15 residues. CDR1 MNHEY and CDR2 SVGEGT come from the germline V gene. V lost 6 bases, J lost 3 bases, and 18 bases lay in between. CDR3 loop: CASRRSLGVFYEQYF. In DNA, the CDR3 is TGTGCCAGCAGAAGGTCCTTGGGGGTGTTCTACGAGCAGTACTTC.

This clonotype was counted between two and nine times. The chain is built from TRBV7-2 and TRBJ2-7; 9 bases map to TRBD1. The CDR3 is 15 amino acids. From germline, CDR1 is SGHTA and CDR2 FQGNSA. V lost 1 base to trimming and J lost 6 bases; unmatched junction nucleotides: 7. In nucleotides, the CDR3 is TGTGCCAGCAGCTTAGGGGGACAGGGCGGATCCGAGCAGTACTTC. Translation gives CASSLGGQGGSEQYF.

This clonotype was seen more than once but under ten times. This rearrangement joins TRBV15 to TRBJ1-4; perhaps TRBD1 as D (5 bases). There are 14 residues in the CDR3. V was pared by 0 bases and J by 8 bases, with 10 bases between. The germline gives CDR1 LNHNV, CDR2 YYDKDF (reference sequence). The CDR3 spells CATSREGVGEKLFF. As DNA, the CDR3 is TGTGCCACCAGCAGAGAGGGGGTAGGCGAAAAACTGTTTTTT.

The V gene is TRBV6-5, the J gene TRBJ2-7; maybe TRBD1 (6 bases). Trimming cost V 0 bases and J 0 bases, with 18 bases left between them. The CDR3 is 18 residues long. CDR1 is MNHEY and CDR2 is SVGAGI in the germline V gene. The CDR3 loop is CASSYSLIGRGSSYEQYF. CDR3 DNA sequence: TGTGCCAGCAGTTACTCGTTAATCGGCAGGGGTAGCTCCTACGAGCAGTACTTC.

This clonotype has only a few counts. The chain joins TRBV27 to TRBJ2-1; a weak D match, TRBD1 (6 bases). V was shortened by 6 bases and J by 7 bases, with 22 bases between the two germline ends. The germline gives CDR1 MNHEY, CDR2 SMNVEV (reference sequence). This CDR3 region has 16 residues. The CDR3 here is CASSELLYTGRNEQFF. The CDR3 DNA sequence: TGTGCCAGCAGCGAGCTGCTTTACACAGGGCGGAATGAGCAGTTCTTC.

Only a few counts were recorded for this clonotype. This sequence joins TRBV29-1 and TRBJ2-2; tentative D call: TRBD1 (5 bases). CDR3 size: 16 residues. Trimming pared 0 bases from V and 1 base from J, leaving 12 bases between. CDR1 is SQVTM and CDR2 is ANQGSEA in the germline V gene. The CDR3 coding sequence is TGCAGCGTTGAAGAAAGAAGGCAGGGGAACACCGGGGAGCTGTTTTTT. As protein: CSVEERRQGNTGELFF.

This clonotype was seen more than once but under ten times. The V gene is TRBV10-3, the J gene TRBJ2-5; the match to TRBD2 covers 12 bases. Germline V CDR1 and CDR2: ENHRY, SYGVKD. This CDR3 is built from 15 residues. Losses at the gene ends were 7 bases for V and 5 bases for J; bases not matched to a gene: 8. Here the CDR3 reads CAIKPSGGAEETQYF. The CDR3 nucleotides read TGTGCCATCAAACCTAGCGGGGGGGCGGAGGAGACCCAGTACTTC.